This TCR beta chain emerged from a study of cytomegalovirus exposure and HLA in healthy donors. With regard to this clone: The antigen is not known.

This CDR3 contains 12 residues. Looked up from germline, CDR1 is SGHVS and CDR2 is FQNEAQ. Deletions cut 2 bases from V and 5 bases from J, with 6 bases between. General study points: In vitro checks showed that a few CMV-associated chains really do target CMV antigens. The authors listed some 150 TCR beta chains as cytomegalovirus-associated.

Clones were sequenced by immunoSEQ multiplex PCR, and TCRdb holds only the in-frame ones, with some missing. Of around 300,000 clones listed, roughly 90% were seen once; the top ten hold around 0.96%. The V and J genes are TRBV7-8 and TRBJ1-1; perhaps TRBD1 as D (5 bases). The source is a man aged 25-40 years in good health and CMV-seronegative. The sample comprised PBMCs. The CDR3 region has the DNA TGTGCCAGCAGCTTACGGGGGACTGAAGCTTTCTTT. Protein: CASSLRGTEAFF.